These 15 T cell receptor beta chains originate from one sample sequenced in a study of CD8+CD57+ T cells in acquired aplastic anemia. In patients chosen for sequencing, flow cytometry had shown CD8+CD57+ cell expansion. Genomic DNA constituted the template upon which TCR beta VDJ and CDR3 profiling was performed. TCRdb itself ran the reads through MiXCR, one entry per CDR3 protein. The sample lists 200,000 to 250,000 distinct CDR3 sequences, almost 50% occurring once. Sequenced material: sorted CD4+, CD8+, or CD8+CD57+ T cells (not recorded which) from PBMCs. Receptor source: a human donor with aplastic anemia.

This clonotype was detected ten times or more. For the CDR3, the DNA is TGTGCCAGCAGGCCAAATCGGGACAGGCGCCTCTACGAGCAGTACTTC. Translating it yields CASRPNRDRRLYEQYF. This chain joins TRBV6-6 and TRBJ2-7; the match to TRBD1 covers 8 bases. Per germline, CDR1 MNHNY and CDR2 SVGAGI (reference sequence). V gave up 6 bases and J gave up 3 bases; unmatched junction bases: 13. CDR3 length: 16 residues.

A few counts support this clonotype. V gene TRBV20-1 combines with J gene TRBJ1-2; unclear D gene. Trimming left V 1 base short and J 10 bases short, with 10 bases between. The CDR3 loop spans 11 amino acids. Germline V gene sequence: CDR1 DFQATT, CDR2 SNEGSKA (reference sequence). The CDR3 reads CSARVHKNYTF. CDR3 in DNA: TGCAGTGCTAGAGTTCACAAGAACTACACCTTC.

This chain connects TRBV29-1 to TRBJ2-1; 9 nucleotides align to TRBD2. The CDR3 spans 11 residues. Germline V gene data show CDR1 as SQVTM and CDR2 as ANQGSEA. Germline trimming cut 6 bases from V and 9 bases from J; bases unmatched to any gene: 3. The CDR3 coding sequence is TGCAGCGTAGGACTAGCGCGTGAGCAGTTCTTC. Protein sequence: CSVGLAREQFF.

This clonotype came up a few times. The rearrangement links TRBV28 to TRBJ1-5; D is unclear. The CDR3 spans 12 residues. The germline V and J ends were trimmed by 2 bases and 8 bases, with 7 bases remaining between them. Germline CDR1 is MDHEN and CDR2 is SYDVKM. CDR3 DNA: TGTGCCAGCAGTTTACCACCCGAGCCCCAGCATTTT. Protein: CASSLPPEPQHF. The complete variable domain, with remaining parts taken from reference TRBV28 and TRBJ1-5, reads DVKVTQSSRYLVKRTGEKVFLECVQDMDHENMFWYRQDPGLGLRLIYFSYDVKMKEKGDIPEGYSVSREKKERFSLILESASTNQTSMYLCASSLPPEPQHFGDGTRLSIL.

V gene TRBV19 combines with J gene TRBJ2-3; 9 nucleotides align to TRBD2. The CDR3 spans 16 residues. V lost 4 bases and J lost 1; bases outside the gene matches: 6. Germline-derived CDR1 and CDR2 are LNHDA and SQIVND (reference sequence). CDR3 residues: CASSRSGRLRTDTQYF. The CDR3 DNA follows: TGTGCCAGTAGTAGAAGCGGGAGGCTGCGCACAGATACGCAGTATTTT.

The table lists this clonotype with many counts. The CDR3 sequence: CASSHQTGQGFNEQFF. In nucleotides, the CDR3 is TGTGCCAGCAGTCACCAAACGGGACAGGGTTTCAATGAGCAGTTCTTC. The V and J genes are TRBV6-5 and TRBJ2-1; 9 positions match TRBD1. Germline V gene lookup returns CDR1 MNHEY and CDR2 SVGAGI. The CDR3 length is 16 residues. With V trimmed by 5 bases and J by 6 bases, 11 bases remained unmatched.

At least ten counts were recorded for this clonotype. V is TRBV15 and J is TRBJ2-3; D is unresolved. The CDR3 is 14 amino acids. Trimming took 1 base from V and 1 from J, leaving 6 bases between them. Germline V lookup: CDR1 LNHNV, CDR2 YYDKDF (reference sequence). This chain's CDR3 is CATSRGGGTDTQYF. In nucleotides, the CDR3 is TGTGCCACCAGCAGAGGAGGCGGCACAGATACGCAGTATTTT.

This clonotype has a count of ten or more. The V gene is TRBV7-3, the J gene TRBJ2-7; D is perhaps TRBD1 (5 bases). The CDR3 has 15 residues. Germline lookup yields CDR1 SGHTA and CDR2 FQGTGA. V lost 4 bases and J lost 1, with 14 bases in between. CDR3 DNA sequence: TGTGCCAGCAGCTCCCAGGGCGGCTCATCCTACGAGCAGTACTTC. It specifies CASSSQGGSSYEQYF.

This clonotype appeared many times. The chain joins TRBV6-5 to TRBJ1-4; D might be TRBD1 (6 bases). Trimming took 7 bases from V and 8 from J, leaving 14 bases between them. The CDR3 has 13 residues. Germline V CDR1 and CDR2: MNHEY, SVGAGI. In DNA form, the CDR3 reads TGTGCCAGCACGGGGGTGAGGGGGGAAAAACTGTTTTTT. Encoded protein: CASTGVRGEKLFF.

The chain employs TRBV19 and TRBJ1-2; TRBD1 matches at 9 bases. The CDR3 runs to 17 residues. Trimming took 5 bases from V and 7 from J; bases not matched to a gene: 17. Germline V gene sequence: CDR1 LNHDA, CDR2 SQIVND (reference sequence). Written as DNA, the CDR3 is TGTGCCAGTAGTCCGACCCCCGGGACAGGGCTTGGGGGTGGCTACACCTTC. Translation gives CASSPTPGTGLGGGYTF.

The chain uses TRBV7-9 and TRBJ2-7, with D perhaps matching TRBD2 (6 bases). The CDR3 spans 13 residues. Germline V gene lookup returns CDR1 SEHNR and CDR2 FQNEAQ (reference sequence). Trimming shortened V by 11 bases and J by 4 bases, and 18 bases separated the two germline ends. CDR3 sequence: CAWTGGIVYEQYF. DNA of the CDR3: TGTGCCTGGACTGGGGGGATAGTTTACGAGCAGTACTTC.

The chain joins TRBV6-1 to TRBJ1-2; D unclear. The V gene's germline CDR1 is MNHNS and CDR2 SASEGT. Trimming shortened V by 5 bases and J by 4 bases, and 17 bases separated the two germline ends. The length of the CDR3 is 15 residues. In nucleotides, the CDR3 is TGTGCCAGCAGTCATACCACCGGCTCTCTCTATGGCTACACCTTC. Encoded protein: CASSHTTGSLYGYTF.

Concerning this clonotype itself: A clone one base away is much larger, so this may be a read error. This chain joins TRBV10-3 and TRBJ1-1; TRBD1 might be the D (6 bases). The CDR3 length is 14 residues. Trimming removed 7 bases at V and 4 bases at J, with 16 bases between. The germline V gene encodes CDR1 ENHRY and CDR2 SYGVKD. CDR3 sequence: CAIMGASSATEAFF. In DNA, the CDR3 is TGTGCCATCATGGGGGCCAGCAGTGCCACTGAAGCTTTCTTT.

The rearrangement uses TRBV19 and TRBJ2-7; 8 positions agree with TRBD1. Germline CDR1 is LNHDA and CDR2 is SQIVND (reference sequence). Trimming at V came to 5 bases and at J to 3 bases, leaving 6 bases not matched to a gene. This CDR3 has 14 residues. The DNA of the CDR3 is TGTGCCAGTAGTCAACAGGGGGTCCACTACGAGCAGTACTTC. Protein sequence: CASSQQGVHYEQYF. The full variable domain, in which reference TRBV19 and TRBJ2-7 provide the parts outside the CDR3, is DGGITQSPKYLFRKEGQNVTLSCEQNLNHDAMYWYRQDPGQGLRLIYYSQIVNDFQKGDIAEGYSVSREKKESFPLTVTSAQKNPTAFYLCASSQQGVHYEQYFGPGTRLTVT.

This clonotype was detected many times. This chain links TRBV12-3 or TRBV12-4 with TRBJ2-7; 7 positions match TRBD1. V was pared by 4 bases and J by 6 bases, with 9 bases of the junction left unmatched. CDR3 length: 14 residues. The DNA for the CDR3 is TGTGCCAGCAGTTCCCGGGACAGTCCAATCGAGCAGTACTTC. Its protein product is CASSSRDSPIEQYF.